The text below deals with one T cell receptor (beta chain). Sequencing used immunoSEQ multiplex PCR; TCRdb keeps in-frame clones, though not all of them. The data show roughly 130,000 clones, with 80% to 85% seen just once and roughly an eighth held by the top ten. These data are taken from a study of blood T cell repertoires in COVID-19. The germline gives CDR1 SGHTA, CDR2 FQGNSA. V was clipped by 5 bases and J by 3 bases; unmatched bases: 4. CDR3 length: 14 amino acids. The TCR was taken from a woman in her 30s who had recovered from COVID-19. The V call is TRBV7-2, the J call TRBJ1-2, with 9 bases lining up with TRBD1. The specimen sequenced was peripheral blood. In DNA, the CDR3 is TGTGCCAGCAGCCCTAGGACAGGGGACTATGGCTACACCTTC. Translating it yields CASSPRTGDYGYTF. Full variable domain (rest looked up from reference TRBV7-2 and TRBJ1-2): GAGVSQSPSNKVTEKGKDVELRCDPISGHTALYWYRQSLGQGLEFLIYFQGNSAPDKSGLPSDRFSAERTGGSVSTLTIQRTQQEDSAVYLCASSPRTGDYGYTFGSGTRLTVV.